These 19 T cell receptor beta chains were all obtained from the same sample, sequenced in a study of cytomegalovirus exposure and HLA in healthy donors. PCR primers comprised 60 Vbeta and 13 Jbeta primers. Clones were read by immunoSEQ multiplex PCR, and TCRdb kept only the in-frame ones, dropping some. In the table there are around 210,000 clones, roughly 78% of which are singletons. The sequencing input was PBMCs. All receptors come from a boy aged 5-17 years in good health and CMV-seronegative.

This chain links TRBV5-5 with TRBJ2-1; 9 bases are shared with TRBD2. Unmatched junction bases numbered 7, after V lost 4 bases and J lost 8 bases. Germline CDR1 SGHKS, CDR2 YYEKEE (reference sequence). The CDR3 contains 14 residues. Written as DNA, the CDR3 is TGTGCCAGCAGCCGACTAGCGGCATGGGATGAGCAGTTCTTC. It encodes CASSRLAAWDEQFF.

The V gene is TRBV6-4, the J gene TRBJ1-4; the D gene is possibly TRBD1 (5 bases). Trimming shortened V by 3 bases and J by 9 bases, and 14 bases separated the two germline ends. Germline V gene sequence: CDR1 MRHNA, CDR2 SNTAGT. This CDR3 has 14 residues. The CDR3 protein is CASSDSLGDQKLFF. As DNA, the CDR3 is TGTGCCAGCAGTGATAGCCTAGGGGATCAAAAACTGTTTTTT.

The CDR3, as DNA: TGTGCCAGCAGCTTAGTACATAAACAGGGGCCCTACAATGAGCAGTTCTTC. It specifies CASSLVHKQGPYNEQFF. This chain links TRBV7-8 with TRBJ2-1, with TRBD1 identical over 7 bases. Germline lookup yields CDR1 SGHVS and CDR2 FQNEAQ. The trim removed 1 base at V and 2 bases at J, leaving 8 bases unmatched. CDR3 length: 17 residues.

This sequence joins TRBV11-3 and TRBJ2-5; 7 nucleotides line up with TRBD1. The CDR3 spans 13 residues. The ends lost 5 bases at V and 3 bases at J; junction bases unmatched: 3. From germline, CDR1 is SGHNT and CDR2 YENEEA. CDR3 sequence (DNA): TGTGCCAGCAGCGTGACAGGGAAAGAGACCCAGTACTTC. It yields the protein CASSVTGKETQYF.

Points on this clone: The germline gene is not matched at one end of the junction; a read error may be the cause. The chain joins TRBV7-7 to TRBJ2-7, with 10 nucleotides matching TRBD1. The CDR3 has 15 amino acids. CDR1 is SSHAT, CDR2 FNYEAQ, per germline (reference sequence). The CDR3 nucleotides are TGTGCTAGCAGCGGCGGGACAGGGGTCTCCTACGAGCAGTACTTC. This encodes CASSGGTGVSYEQYF.

The chain has TRBV5-1 and TRBJ2-3; a weak D match, TRBD2 (6 bases). Trimming removed 0 bases from V and 2 bases from J, with 10 bases in between. This CDR3 comprises 15 residues. The germline gives CDR1 SGHRS, CDR2 YFSETQ. CDR3 bases: TGCGCCAGCAGCTTGGGGGGGACTTTCACAGATACGCAGTATTTT. Its protein is CASSLGGTFTDTQYF.

The chain carries TRBV11-2 and TRBJ2-2; tentatively, D is TRBD1 (6 bases). Trimming removed 5 bases at V and 2 bases at J, with 12 bases between. Looked up from germline, CDR1 is SGHAT and CDR2 is FQNNGV. The CDR3 length is 15 residues. The CDR3 coding sequence is TGTGCCAGCAGCAAGGGGACACTCAACACCGGGGAGCTGTTTTTT. It translates to CASSKGTLNTGELFF.

This clone occurred a few times. The rearrangement links TRBV9 to TRBJ2-7; TRBD2 matches at 8 bases. The length of the CDR3 is 16 residues. Germline CDR1 and CDR2: SGDLS and YYNGEE. V lost 4 bases to trimming and J lost 2 bases; unmatched junction nucleotides: 11. CDR3: CASSPVGAGGTYEQYF. DNA for the CDR3: TGTGCCAGCAGCCCCGTCGGGGCGGGGGGAACCTACGAGCAGTACTTC.

The gene calls are TRBV2 and TRBJ1-2, with 9 nucleotides matching TRBD1. The J segment lost 8 bases and the V segment lost 7 bases, leaving 14 bases of the junction unmatched. The CDR3 loop spans 15 amino acids. Per the germline V gene, CDR1 is SNHLY and CDR2 is FYNNEI. The CDR3: CASIRQGGIVWGYTF. CDR3 in DNA: TGTGCCAGCATTCGACAGGGGGGGATCGTTTGGGGCTACACCTTC.

The CDR3 bases are TGCGCCAGCAGCTTGCCCCACTACAGGCCCCAAGCTAACTATGGCTACACCTTC. Translation gives CASSLPHYRPQANYGYTF. The rearrangement joins TRBV5-1 to TRBJ1-2; D possibly corresponds to TRBD1 (5 bases). V shed 1 base and J shed 0 bases, with 19 bases lying between them. The CDR3 totals 18 residues. The germline V gene has CDR1 SGHRS and CDR2 YFSETQ. The whole variable domain, remainder taken from reference TRBV5-1 and TRBJ1-2, is KAGVTQTPRYLIKTRGQQVTLSCSPISGHRSVSWYQQTPGQGLQFLFEYFSETQRNKGNFPGRFSGRQFSNSRSEMNVSTLELGDSALYLCASSLPHYRPQANYGYTFGSGTRLTVV.

V gene TRBV19 combines with J gene TRBJ1-3, with D possibly matching TRBD1 (5 bases). V was cut by 11 bases and J by 0 bases, with 14 bases left in between. There are 14 residues in the CDR3. CDR1 is LNHDA and CDR2 is SQIVND in the germline V gene (reference sequence). The CDR3 loop reads CASCRGYSGNTIYF. The CDR3 DNA reads as TGTGCCTCATGTAGGGGCTACTCTGGAAACACCATATATTTT.

The J gene is TRBJ2-1, the V gene TRBV4-2, with TRBD2 as a possible D gene (6 bases). From germline, CDR1 is LGHNA and CDR2 YNFKEQ. Trimming cost V 1 base and J 5 bases, with 12 bases left between them. This CDR3 has 15 amino acids. Written as DNA, the CDR3 is TGTGCCAGCAGCCAAGGGAGGGAGGCACACAATGAGCAGTTCTTC. This translates into CASSQGREAHNEQFF.

The chain couples TRBV5-8 to TRBJ2-1, with 7 bases matching TRBD2. The germline CDR1 and CDR2 sequences are SGHTS and YDEGEE. This CDR3 contains 12 residues. V dropped 10 bases and J dropped 2; count of bases not matched to a gene: 3. CDR3 DNA sequence: TGTGCCGCCGGGAGGACCTACAATGAGCAGTTCTTC. Residues: CAAGRTYNEQFF.

The genes are TRBV29-1 and TRBJ2-7, with a possible D match to TRBD1 (6 bases). The V end lost 6 bases, the J end lost 1 base, and 13 bases lay between the germline ends. The V gene's germline CDR1 is SQVTM and CDR2 ANQGSEA. The CDR3 runs 13 residues. The CDR3 spells CSVATGQSYEQYF. Here the CDR3 DNA reads TGCAGCGTGGCTACAGGGCAGTCCTACGAGCAGTACTTC.

The rearrangement links TRBV11-2 to TRBJ2-2; D unresolved. Trimming removed 3 bases from V and 1 base from J, with 6 bases in between. Per germline, CDR1 SGHAT and CDR2 FQNNGV. The CDR3 is 14 residues long. This CDR3 is CASSFYGNTGELFF. The CDR3 nucleotides are TGTGCCAGCAGCTTCTACGGGAACACCGGGGAGCTGTTTTTT.

V gene TRBV5-1 combines with J gene TRBJ2-3; 12 positions agree with TRBD2. The trim removed 0 bases at V and 5 bases at J, leaving 10 bases unmatched. The CDR3 runs to 18 residues. Germline assignment: CDR1 SGHRS and CDR2 YFSETQ. The CDR3 reads CASSLVASGRAGGDTQYF. Here the CDR3 DNA reads TGCGCCAGCAGCTTGGTAGCTAGCGGGAGGGCCGGGGGAGATACGCAGTATTTT.

The chain has TRBV5-1 and TRBJ2-7, with D possibly matching TRBD2 (5 bases). CDR3 size: 14 residues. In germline, CDR1 is SGHRS, CDR2 YFSETQ. The V end was cut by 4 bases, the J end by 4 bases, with 15 bases between. In nucleotides, the CDR3 is TGCGCCAGCAGCGTGAGCGGTGGAGAGTACGAGCAGTACTTC. This sequence encodes CASSVSGGEYEQYF.

The V gene is TRBV5-1, the J gene TRBJ2-1, with 7 bases lining up with TRBD1. The V gene end was trimmed by 2 bases and the J gene end by 9 bases; junction bases not matched to a gene: 8. CDR3 length equals 14 residues. In germline, CDR1 is SGHRS, CDR2 YFSETQ. The CDR3 DNA sequence: TGCGCCAGCAGCTTATTACAGGGGTCGGGTGAGCAGTTCTTC. The encoded protein is CASSLLQGSGEQFF.

For this clone: This CDR3 is also generated by other DNA sequences in the sample. The rearrangement uses TRBV5-1 and TRBJ2-5; D is possibly TRBD1 (5 bases). Germline V gene lookup returns CDR1 SGHRS and CDR2 YFSETQ. This CDR3 is built from 12 residues. V lost 0 bases and J lost 5, with 5 bases in between. DNA of the CDR3: TGCGCCAGCAGCTTGGACAGGGAGACCCAGTACTTC. Protein product: CASSLDRETQYF.